These 23 T cell receptor beta chains were all obtained from the same sample, sequenced in a study of T cell changes during pregnancy in multiple sclerosis. Generated by immunoSEQ multiplex PCR, the TCRdb table keeps only in-frame clones and is missing some. Seen here are tens of thousands of clones, 90% observed once, and the top ten hold around 13%. The specimen comprised CD8+ T cells from peripheral blood mononuclear cells, sampled in the first trimester of pregnancy. The source of these receptors is a female donor with multiple sclerosis, enrolled in a pregnancy study.

This chain connects TRBV19 to TRBJ2-2; the D gene is possibly TRBD2 (6 bases). Germline V CDR1 and CDR2: LNHDA, SQIVND (reference sequence). V lost 1 base and J 5 bases, leaving 14 bases between the germline ends. The CDR3 consists of 16 residues. CDR3 loop: CASSIVSGLSTGELFF. DNA for the CDR3: TGTGCCAGTAGTATAGTGTCGGGACTTTCTACCGGGGAGCTGTTTTTT.

J is TRBJ2-7 and V is TRBV27; 9 bases align to TRBD1. This CDR3 is built from 14 residues. In germline, CDR1 is MNHEY, CDR2 SMNVEV (reference sequence). J was trimmed by 4 bases and V by 5 bases; bases with no gene match: 6. Written as DNA, the CDR3 is TGTGCCAGCAGTACCAGGACAGGGGCTTACGAGCAGTACTTC. Translated, it gives CASSTRTGAYEQYF.

This chain connects TRBV9 to TRBJ2-7; tentative D call: TRBD1 (5 bases). The germline gives CDR1 SGDLS, CDR2 YYNGEE. Trimming stripped 4 bases from V and 10 bases from J, with 21 bases between. The CDR3 extends over 14 amino acids. The CDR3 sequence is CASSSNTLGALQYF. As DNA, the CDR3 is TGTGCCAGCAGCTCCAATACGCTTGGGGCCCTTCAGTACTTC.

The chain links TRBV7-2 to TRBJ1-2, with a weak D call TRBD1 (5 bases). The CDR3 consists of 14 residues. Germline CDR1 SGHTA, CDR2 FQGNSA. Trimming took off 1 base at V and 4 bases at J, with 10 bases between the two ends. CDR3 amino acids: CASSLEQGAYGYTF. CDR3 coding DNA: TGTGCCAGCAGCTTAGAGCAGGGCGCCTATGGCTACACCTTC.

The V call is TRBV7-8, the J call TRBJ2-7; 9 bases line up with TRBD1. The CDR3 consists of 15 residues. V shed 4 bases and J 3 bases; nucleotides not matched to a gene: 7. CDR1 and CDR2 from the germline V gene are SGHVS and FQNEAQ. The CDR3 reads CASSSGTGWLYEQYF. DNA of the CDR3: TGTGCCAGCAGCTCAGGGACAGGGTGGCTCTACGAGCAGTACTTC.

The V call is TRBV4-3, the J call TRBJ2-1; 11 nucleotides align to TRBD2. The V gene end was trimmed by 0 bases and the J gene end by 7 bases; junction bases not matched to a gene: 5. This CDR3 contains 16 residues. Looked up from germline, CDR1 is LGHNA and CDR2 is YSLEER. CDR3 region: CASSQDWRTSGNEQFF. For the CDR3, the DNA is TGCGCCAGCAGCCAAGATTGGAGGACTAGCGGGAATGAGCAGTTCTTC.

V usage is TRBV4-1 and J usage is TRBJ1-1; 8 bases line up with TRBD1. Germline-derived CDR1 and CDR2 are MGHRA and YSYEKL. The V gene end was trimmed by 2 bases and the J gene end by 8 bases; junction bases not matched to a gene: 4. The CDR3 runs to 13 residues. The CDR3 nucleotides read TGCGCCAGCAGCCAAACAGGGGGGATAGAAGCTTTCTTT. Translation: CASSQTGGIEAFF.

This clone has more than one count but fewer than ten. The V gene is TRBV2, the J gene TRBJ1-1; D is undetermined. The CDR3 is 11 amino acids. V lost 3 bases and J 7 bases, leaving 6 bases between the germline ends. Germline V gives CDR1 SNHLY, CDR2 FYNNEI. CDR3 protein: CASSDILEAFF. CDR3 DNA sequence: TGTGCCAGCAGTGATATACTTGAAGCTTTCTTT.

The chain links TRBV28 to TRBJ2-1; 9 bases line up with TRBD2. There are 15 residues in the CDR3. Trimming at V came to 5 bases and at J to 7 bases, leaving 9 bases not matched to a gene. Germline CDR1 and CDR2: MDHEN and SYDVKM. This CDR3 reads CASSPGLASFNEQFF. CDR3 DNA sequence: TGTGCCAGCAGTCCGGGACTAGCTAGTTTTAATGAGCAGTTCTTC.

The chain combines TRBV9 with TRBJ2-2, with D possibly matching TRBD2 (6 bases). V gave up 4 bases and J gave up 1 base, with 11 bases separating them. This CDR3 is built from 15 residues. Germline loops: CDR1 SGDLS, CDR2 YYNGEE. The CDR3 protein is CASSYLGGNTGELFF. The DNA of the CDR3 is TGTGCCAGCAGCTACCTGGGGGGGAACACCGGGGAGCTGTTTTTT.

The chain combines TRBV6-5 with TRBJ2-7; 7 positions agree with TRBD2. The CDR3 length is 15 residues. V dropped 2 bases and J dropped 1; count of bases not matched to a gene: 5. CDR1 is MNHEY and CDR2 is SVGAGI in the germline V gene. CDR3 sequence reads: CASSYGLADSYEQYF. The CDR3 nucleotides read TGTGCCAGCAGTTACGGGCTAGCGGATTCCTACGAGCAGTACTTC.

The chain employs TRBV7-8 and TRBJ1-2; TRBD1 aligns across 9 bases. The V gene's germline CDR1 is SGHVS and CDR2 FQNEAQ. This CDR3 has 13 amino acids. Trimming cost V 4 bases and J 7 bases; bases outside gene matches: 4. For the CDR3, the DNA is TGTGCCAGCAGCTGGGGACAGGGTGGTGGCTACACCTTC. Translating it yields CASSWGQGGGYTF.

The chain employs TRBV27 and TRBJ1-1; no clear D. Deletions cut 7 bases from V and 5 bases from J, with 8 bases between. The CDR3 totals 11 residues. Germline V gives CDR1 MNHEY, CDR2 SMNVEV (reference sequence). The DNA for the CDR3 is TGTGCCAGCACCCGAGGGACTGAAGCTTTCTTT. This gives the protein CASTRGTEAFF.

The chain employs TRBV29-1 and TRBJ1-1, with TRBD1 as a possible D gene (6 bases). CDR3 length equals 13 residues. Germline V CDR1 and CDR2: SQVTM, ANQGSEA. V lost 6 bases to trimming and J lost 1 base, with 12 bases between them. The CDR3 loop is CSVPGQRNTEAFF. The CDR3, as DNA: TGCAGCGTACCCGGACAGCGGAACACTGAAGCTTTCTTT. The full variable domain, completed using reference TRBV29-1 and TRBJ1-1, is SAVISQKPSRDICQRGTSLTIQCQVDSQVTMMFWYRQQPGQSLTLIATANQGSEATYESGFVIDKFPISRPNLTFSTLTVSNMSPEDSSIYLCSVPGQRNTEAFFGQGTRLTVV.

This chain uses TRBV5-1 with TRBJ2-5; 9 positions match TRBD1. The closer fit of TRBJ2-7 to the DNA end suggests the J call may be wrong. The germline gives CDR1 SGHRS, CDR2 YFSETQ. The CDR3 runs to 14 residues. The CDR3 DNA is TGCGCCAGCAGCTTCTCGGGACAGGGCTACGAGCAGTACTTC. It encodes CASSFSGQGYEQYF.

The chain couples TRBV29-1 to TRBJ2-3; 8 nucleotides match TRBD1. Germline V gene lookup returns CDR1 SQVTM and CDR2 ANQGSEA. This CDR3 comprises 16 residues. J was trimmed by 8 bases and V by 4 bases; bases with no gene match: 17. CDR3 sequence reads: CSVVWFREQGVGTQYF. For the CDR3, the DNA is TGCAGCGTTGTCTGGTTTCGGGAACAGGGGGTGGGTACGCAGTATTTT.

This clone occurred a few times. This chain joins TRBV27 and TRBJ2-7; 10 bases are shared with TRBD1. After removal of 7 bases from V and 5 bases from J, the junction contained 8 bases not matched to a gene. Germline V gives CDR1 MNHEY, CDR2 SMNVEV (reference sequence). The CDR3 has 14 residues. This CDR3 is CASTLTGGAHEQYF. The CDR3 region has the DNA TGTGCCAGCACCTTGACAGGGGGCGCCCACGAGCAGTACTTC.

The chain uses TRBV14 and TRBJ2-7; no reliable D call. This CDR3 spans 14 amino acids. Germline values: CDR1 SGHDN, CDR2 FVKESK. V was clipped by 3 bases and J by 2 bases, with 11 bases between them. The CDR3 loop is CASSHVIRAYEQYF. CDR3 nucleotide sequence: TGTGCCAGCAGCCACGTGATTCGGGCCTACGAGCAGTACTTC. The whole variable domain, remainder taken from reference TRBV14 and TRBJ2-7, is EAGVTQFPSHSVIEKGQTVTLRCDPISGHDNLYWYRRVMGKEIKFLLHFVKESKQDESGMPNNRFLAERTGGTYSTLKVQPAELEDSGVYFCASSHVIRAYEQYFGPGTRLTVT.

V and J are TRBV28 and TRBJ2-1, with D possibly TRBD1 on 6 matching bases. CDR3 size: 16 residues. Germline V gene sequence: CDR1 MDHEN, CDR2 SYDVKM. Trimming removed 3 bases at V and 0 bases at J, with 12 bases between. CDR3 residues: CASSLYDRSSYNEQFF. The CDR3 DNA reads TGTGCCAGCAGTTTGTACGACAGGAGCTCCTACAATGAGCAGTTCTTC.

J is TRBJ2-3 and V is TRBV7-8; the match to TRBD1 covers 7 bases. The CDR3 sequence is 14 residues long. Looked up from germline, CDR1 is SGHVS and CDR2 is FQNEAQ. Trimming cost V 3 bases and J 4 bases; bases outside gene matches: 4. The CDR3: CASSLGQPPDTQYF. In DNA form, the CDR3 reads TGTGCCAGCAGCTTGGGACAGCCTCCAGATACGCAGTATTTT.

The chain employs TRBV4-2 and TRBJ2-7, with D perhaps TRBD2 (5 bases). This CDR3 region has 16 residues. Trimming removed 1 base from V and 1 base from J, with 14 bases in between. Germline CDR1 and CDR2: LGHNA and YNFKEQ. The chain's CDR3 is CASSQGVGTGSYEQYF. The CDR3, as DNA: TGTGCCAGCAGCCAAGGTGTGGGAACGGGGTCCTACGAGCAGTACTTC.

This clone was detected only a few times. V gene TRBV7-2 combines with J gene TRBJ2-1; D may be TRBD1 (5 bases). The V end lost 2 bases, the J end lost 5 bases, and 10 bases lay between the germline ends. The CDR3 has 14 residues. Germline assignment: CDR1 SGHTA and CDR2 FQGNSA. The DNA for the CDR3 is TGTGCCAGCAGCTTAAGGGTGGGGCACAATGAGCAGTTCTTC. It yields the protein CASSLRVGHNEQFF.

V gene TRBV4-1 combines with J gene TRBJ1-5; perhaps TRBD1 as D (6 bases). In germline, CDR1 is MGHRA, CDR2 YSYEKL. The CDR3 extends over 17 amino acids. Trimming removed 0 bases at V and 7 bases at J, with 19 bases between. CDR3 nucleotides: TGCGCCAGCAGCCAAGATCATATGACAGGAGGACGGCAGCCCCAGCATTTT. Translated: CASSQDHMTGGRQPQHF.